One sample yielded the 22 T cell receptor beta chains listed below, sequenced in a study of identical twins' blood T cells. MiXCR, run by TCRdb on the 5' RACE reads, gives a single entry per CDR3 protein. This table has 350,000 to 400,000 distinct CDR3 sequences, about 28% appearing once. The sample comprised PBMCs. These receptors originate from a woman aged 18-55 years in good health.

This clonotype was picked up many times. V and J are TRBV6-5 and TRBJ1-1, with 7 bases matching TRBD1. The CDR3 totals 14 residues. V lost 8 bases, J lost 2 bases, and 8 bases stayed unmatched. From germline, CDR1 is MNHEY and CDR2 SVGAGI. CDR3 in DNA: TGTGCCAGCCGCCCAGGGGGATTCAACACTGAAGCTTTCTTT. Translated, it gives CASRPGGFNTEAFF.

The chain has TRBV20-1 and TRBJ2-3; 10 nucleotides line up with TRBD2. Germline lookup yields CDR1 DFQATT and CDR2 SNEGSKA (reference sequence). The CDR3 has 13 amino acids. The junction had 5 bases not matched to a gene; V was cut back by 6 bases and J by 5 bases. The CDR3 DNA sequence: TGCAGTGCCCCTTGGACTAGCGGAGATACGCAGTATTTT. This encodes CSAPWTSGDTQYF.

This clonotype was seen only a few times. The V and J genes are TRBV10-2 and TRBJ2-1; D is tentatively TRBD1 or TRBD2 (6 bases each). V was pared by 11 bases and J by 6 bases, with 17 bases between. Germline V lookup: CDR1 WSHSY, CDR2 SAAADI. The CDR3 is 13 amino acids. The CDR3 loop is CARGNGGSNEQFF. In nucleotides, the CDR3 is TGCGCCCGAGGAAACGGGGGCTCCAATGAGCAGTTCTTC.

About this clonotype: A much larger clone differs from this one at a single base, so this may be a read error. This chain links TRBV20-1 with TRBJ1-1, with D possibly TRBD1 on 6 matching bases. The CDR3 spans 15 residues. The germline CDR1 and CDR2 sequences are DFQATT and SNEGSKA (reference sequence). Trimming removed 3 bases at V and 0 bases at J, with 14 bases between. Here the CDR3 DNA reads TGCAGTGCTAGGGTAGGGGGGTCCGTGAACACTGAAGCTTTCTTT. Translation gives CSARVGGSVNTEAFF.

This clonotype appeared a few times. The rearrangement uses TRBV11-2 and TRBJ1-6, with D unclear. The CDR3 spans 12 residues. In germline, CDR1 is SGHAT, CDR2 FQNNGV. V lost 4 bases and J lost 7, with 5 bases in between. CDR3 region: CASSWTNSPLHF. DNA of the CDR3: TGTGCCAGCAGCTGGACCAATTCACCCCTCCACTTT.

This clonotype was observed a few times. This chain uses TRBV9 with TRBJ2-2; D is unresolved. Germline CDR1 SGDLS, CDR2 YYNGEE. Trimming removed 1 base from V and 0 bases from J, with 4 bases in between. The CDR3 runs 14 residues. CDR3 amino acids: CASSVTTNTGELFF. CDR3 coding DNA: TGTGCCAGCAGCGTAACGACGAACACCGGGGAGCTGTTTTTT.

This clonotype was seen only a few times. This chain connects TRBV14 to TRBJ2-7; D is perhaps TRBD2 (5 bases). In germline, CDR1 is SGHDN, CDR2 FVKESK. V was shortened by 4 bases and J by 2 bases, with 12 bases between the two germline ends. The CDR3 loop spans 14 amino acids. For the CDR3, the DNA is TGTGCCAGCAGCCCCGGACTCAAGCCCTACGAGCAGTACTTC. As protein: CASSPGLKPYEQYF. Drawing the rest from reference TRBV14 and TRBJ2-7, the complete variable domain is EAGVTQFPSHSVIEKGQTVTLRCDPISGHDNLYWYRRVMGKEIKFLLHFVKESKQDESGMPNNRFLAERTGGTYSTLKVQPAELEDSGVYFCASSPGLKPYEQYFGPGTRLTVT.

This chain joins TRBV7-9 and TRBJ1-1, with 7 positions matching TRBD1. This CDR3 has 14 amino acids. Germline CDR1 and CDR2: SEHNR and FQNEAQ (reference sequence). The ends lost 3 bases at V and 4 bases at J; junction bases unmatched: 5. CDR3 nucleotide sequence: TGTGCCAGCAGCTTCCCAGGACAGGCCACTGAAGCTTTCTTT. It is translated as CASSFPGQATEAFF.

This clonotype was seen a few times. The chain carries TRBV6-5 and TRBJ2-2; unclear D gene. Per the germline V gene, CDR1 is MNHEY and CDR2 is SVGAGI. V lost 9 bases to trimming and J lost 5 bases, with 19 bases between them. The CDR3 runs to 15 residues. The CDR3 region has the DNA TGTGCCAGTGGGGTCTTATCCTCAAAAACCGGGGAGCTGTTTTTT. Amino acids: CASGVLSSKTGELFF.

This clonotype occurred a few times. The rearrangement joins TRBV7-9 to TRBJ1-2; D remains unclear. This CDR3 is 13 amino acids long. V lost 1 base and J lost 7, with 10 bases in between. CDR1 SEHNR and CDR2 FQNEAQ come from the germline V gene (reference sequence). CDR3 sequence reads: CASSLGGQAGYTF. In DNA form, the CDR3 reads TGTGCCAGCAGCTTAGGTGGGCAGGCTGGCTACACCTTC.

The CDR3, as DNA: TGTGCCAGCAGCTCGATAGGGGGTTCTTATGGCTACACCTTC. This gives the protein CASSSIGGSYGYTF. The chain has TRBV7-3 and TRBJ1-2, with D possibly being TRBD1 (6 bases). The germline V gene has CDR1 SGHTA and CDR2 FQGTGA. The CDR3 totals 14 residues. The V end lost 4 bases, the J end lost 5 bases, and 14 bases lay between the germline ends.

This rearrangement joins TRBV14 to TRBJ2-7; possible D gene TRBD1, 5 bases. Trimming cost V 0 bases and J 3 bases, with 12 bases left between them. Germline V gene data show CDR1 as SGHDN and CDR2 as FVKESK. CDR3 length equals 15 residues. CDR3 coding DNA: TGTGCCAGCAGCCAAGATCGGAACAGGCACTACGAGCAGTACTTC. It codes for CASSQDRNRHYEQYF.

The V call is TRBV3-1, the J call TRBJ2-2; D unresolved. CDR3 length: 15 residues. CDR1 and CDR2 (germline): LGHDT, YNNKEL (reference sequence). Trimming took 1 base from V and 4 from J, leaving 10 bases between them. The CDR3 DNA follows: TGTGCCAGCAGCCAAGTTTCTATGAGCACCGGGGAGCTGTTTTTT. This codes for CASSQVSMSTGELFF.

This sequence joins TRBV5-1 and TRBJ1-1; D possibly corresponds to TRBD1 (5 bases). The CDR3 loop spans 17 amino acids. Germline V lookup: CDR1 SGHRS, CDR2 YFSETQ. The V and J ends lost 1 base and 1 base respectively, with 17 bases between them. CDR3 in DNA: TGCGCCAGCAGCTTGCGGGGGAGAACGATCGAGAACACTGAAGCTTTCTTT. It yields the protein CASSLRGRTIENTEAFF.

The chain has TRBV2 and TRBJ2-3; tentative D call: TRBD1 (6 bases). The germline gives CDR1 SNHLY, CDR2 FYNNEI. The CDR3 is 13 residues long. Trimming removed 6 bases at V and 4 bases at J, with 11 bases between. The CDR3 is CASSLGGPDTQYF. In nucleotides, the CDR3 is TGTGCCAGCAGCTTAGGGGGTCCAGATACGCAGTATTTT.

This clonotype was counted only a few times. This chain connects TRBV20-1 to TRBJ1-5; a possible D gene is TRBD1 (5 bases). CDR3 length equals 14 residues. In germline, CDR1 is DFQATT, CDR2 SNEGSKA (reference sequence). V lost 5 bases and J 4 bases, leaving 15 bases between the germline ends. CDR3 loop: CSAPLGGANQPQHF. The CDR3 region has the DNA TGCAGTGCTCCCCTTGGCGGGGCTAATCAGCCCCAGCATTTT.

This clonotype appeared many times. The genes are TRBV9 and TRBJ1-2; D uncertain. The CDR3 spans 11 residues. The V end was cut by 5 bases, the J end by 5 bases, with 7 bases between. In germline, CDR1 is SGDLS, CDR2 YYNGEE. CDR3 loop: CASSSVYGYTF. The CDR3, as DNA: TGTGCCAGCAGTAGCGTGTATGGCTACACCTTC.

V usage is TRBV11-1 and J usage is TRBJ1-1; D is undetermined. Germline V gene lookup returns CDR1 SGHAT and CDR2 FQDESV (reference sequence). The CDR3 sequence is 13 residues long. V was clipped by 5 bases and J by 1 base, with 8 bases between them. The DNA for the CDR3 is TGTGCCAGCAGCAGTACACCGAACACTGAAGCTTTCTTT. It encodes CASSSTPNTEAFF.

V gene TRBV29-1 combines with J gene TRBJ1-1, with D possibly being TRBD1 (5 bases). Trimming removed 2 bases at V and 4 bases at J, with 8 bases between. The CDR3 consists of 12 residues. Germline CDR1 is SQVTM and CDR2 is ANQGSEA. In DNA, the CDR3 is TGCAGCGTTGAATCCGGGGGCACTGAAGCTTTCTTT. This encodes CSVESGGTEAFF.

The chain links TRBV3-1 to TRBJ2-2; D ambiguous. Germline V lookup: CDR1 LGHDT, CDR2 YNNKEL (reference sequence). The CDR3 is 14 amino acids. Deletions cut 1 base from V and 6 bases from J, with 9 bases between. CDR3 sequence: CASSQARRPGELFF. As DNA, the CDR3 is TGTGCCAGCAGCCAAGCAAGGAGACCCGGGGAGCTGTTTTTT.

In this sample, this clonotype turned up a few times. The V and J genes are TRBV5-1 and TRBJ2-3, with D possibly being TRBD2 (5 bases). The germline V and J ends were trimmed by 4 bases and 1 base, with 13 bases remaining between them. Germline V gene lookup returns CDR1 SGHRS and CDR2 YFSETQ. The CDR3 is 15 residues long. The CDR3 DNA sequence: TGCGCCAGCAGCCCTGAGGGCCCTCGCACAGATACGCAGTATTTT. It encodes CASSPEGPRTDTQYF.

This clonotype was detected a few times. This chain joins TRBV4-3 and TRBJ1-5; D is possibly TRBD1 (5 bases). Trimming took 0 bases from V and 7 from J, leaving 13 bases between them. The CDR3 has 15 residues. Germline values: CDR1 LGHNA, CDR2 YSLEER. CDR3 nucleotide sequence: TGCGCCAGCAGCCAAGATCGGGGGAGTAGACAGCCCCAGCATTTT. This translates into CASSQDRGSRQPQHF.